This TCR beta chain originates from a study of regulatory T cells in long-lasting Graves disease. Turning to the study itself: Patients with persistent Graves' disease had over 5 years of antithyroid drugs and persistent TSH receptor antibodies.

Germline-derived CDR1 and CDR2 are DFQATT and SNEGSKA (reference sequence). V trimming: 4 bases; J trimming: 3 bases; junction bases outside the gene matches: 9. This CDR3 has 16 amino acids. This clonotype was seen repeatedly, ten times or more. The antigen remains undetermined. Study-level points and caveats: With persistent disease, TRBV28, TRBJ1-2 and TRBJ2-5 were the favored segments.

Time point: persistent/refractory GD, antithyroid drugs over 5 years with positive TRAb. The TCR library used RNA extracted from PBMCs. The source of the patients was an endocrinology department in Xi'an, China. Collection of peripheral blood (approximately 9 milliliters) was done using EDTA tubes. Through Arm-PCR of CDR3 regions and iRepertoire HTBI primers, TCR beta libraries were built. TCRdb used MiXCR to reprocess the multiplex PCR reads, holding one entry per CDR3 protein. The table has almost 350,000 distinct CDR3 sequences, roughly 21% seen once. This chain links TRBV20-1 with TRBJ2-5; 12 bases agree with TRBD2. The source was peripheral blood mononuclear cells (PBMCs), collected when the disease was refractory, from a patient treated with antithyroid drugs. This TCR came from a female donor with Graves disease. The CDR3 region has the DNA TGCAGTGCTACCCGGACTAGCGGGACACAAAAAGAGACCCAGTACTTC. Translating it yields CSATRTSGTQKETQYF.